This T cell receptor beta chain originates from a study of T-cell memory formation after mild COVID-19. Study at large: Clusters were largely donor specific. Study-wide findings and caveats: Unconfirmed was the SARS-CoV-2 specificity of second-wave clones that peaked on day 37. Contracting CD4+ clones sat mainly in CM and EM; CD8+ in EMRA. Some clones that responded turned up in pre-infection memory, which suggests that cross-reactive memory joined in.

As regards this clonotype: Antigen specificity is unknown.

The J segment lost 3 bases and the V segment lost 4 bases, leaving 6 bases of the junction unmatched. This CDR3 contains 15 residues. CDR1 is SGHRS, CDR2 YFSETQ, per germline. TCRdb re-analysed the 5' RACE reads in MiXCR, keeping a single row per CDR3 protein. There are about 360,000 distinct CDR3 sequences in the sample; 13% to 15% occur only once, and about 22% lies in the top ten. This TCR came from a man aged 18-30 years who had mild COVID-19 (a few samples of this study predate the infection). Cell type and time point are not known. Source material: PBMCs or a T cell subset sorted from them (not recorded which). The genes are TRBV5-1 and TRBJ1-1, with 10 positions matching TRBD1. This chain's CDR3 is CASSQRGQGDTEAFF. The CDR3 region has the DNA TGCGCCAGCAGCCAAAGAGGACAGGGGGACACTGAAGCTTTCTTT.